The 15 T cell receptor beta chains presented below share a single source sample, sequenced in a study of cytomegalovirus exposure and HLA in healthy donors. It was with 60 Vbeta and 13 Jbeta primers that the PCR ran. Measured with immunoSEQ multiplex PCR; TCRdb has only the in-frame clones, and not every one. The table records 90,000 to 150,000 clones, 65% to 80% of them present only once. Specimen: PBMCs. Receptors were obtained from a man aged 35-49 years in good health and CMV-seropositive.

The rearrangement joins TRBV5-1 to TRBJ2-1; 7 bases agree with TRBD1. This CDR3 contains 15 residues. Trimming cost V 0 bases and J 4 bases; bases outside gene matches: 4. CDR1 and CDR2 (germline): SGHRS, YFSETQ. CDR3: CASSLGAGGYNEQFF. DNA for the CDR3: TGCGCCAGCAGCTTGGGGGCAGGGGGATACAATGAGCAGTTCTTC.

This chain links TRBV6-4 with TRBJ2-3; perhaps TRBD2 as D (6 bases). The V end lost 2 bases, the J end lost 6 bases, and 9 bases lay between the germline ends. The CDR3 has 13 amino acids. The germline V gene has CDR1 MRHNA and CDR2 SNTAGT. The CDR3 region is CASSDTGLDTQYF. CDR3 sequence (DNA): TGTGCCAGCAGTGACACGGGACTCGATACGCAGTATTTT.

This chain links TRBV5-6 with TRBJ2-7; 7 bases map to TRBD1. The CDR3 has 14 amino acids. J gave up 2 bases and V 5 bases, and 7 bases lay outside the gene matches. CDR1 SGHDT and CDR2 YYEEEE come from the germline V gene. The chain's CDR3 is CASSYTDRAYEQYF. The CDR3 DNA reads as TGTGCCAGCAGTTATACCGACAGGGCCTACGAGCAGTACTTC.

CDR3 region: CASWGGETQYF. DNA for the CDR3: TGCGCCAGCTGGGGGGGAGAGACCCAGTACTTC. This chain joins TRBV23-1 and TRBJ2-5, with 7 nucleotides matching TRBD2. TRBV23-1 is an open reading frame, and its role is uncertain. The CDR3 covers 11 residues. V was clipped by 8 bases and J by 4 bases; unmatched bases: 1.

About this clone itself: The junction does not match germline at one end; this may be a read error. The chain uses TRBV2 and TRBJ1-6; a weak D match, TRBD1 (5 bases). From germline, CDR1 is SNHLY and CDR2 FYNNEI. This CDR3 has 13 amino acids. CDR3 protein: CVSREYPYSPLHF. CDR3 bases: TGTGTCAGCAGGGAGTATCCATATTCACCCCTCCACTTT.

This chain joins TRBV7-3 and TRBJ2-7; D is perhaps TRBD1 (6 bases). The ends were cut back, 4 bases at V and 5 bases at J, with 12 bases in the middle. CDR1 is SGHTA and CDR2 is FQGTGA in the germline V gene. This CDR3 region has 13 residues. This CDR3 is CASSYTGSDEQYF. CDR3 nucleotide sequence: TGTGCCAGCAGCTACACAGGGTCGGACGAGCAGTACTTC.

The chain joins TRBV7-9 to TRBJ2-5; 10 bases are shared with TRBD2. The CDR3 loop spans 17 amino acids. V lost 2 bases to trimming and J lost 8 bases; unmatched junction nucleotides: 14. Germline V gene sequence: CDR1 SEHNR, CDR2 FQNEAQ (reference sequence). CDR3 sequence reads: CASSLPWTSGYSLTQYF. The CDR3 DNA reads TGTGCCAGCAGCTTACCCTGGACTAGCGGCTACTCGTTAACCCAGTACTTC.

This rearrangement joins TRBV9 to TRBJ1-2; TRBD1 agrees at 12 bases. Germline V CDR1 and CDR2: SGDLS, YYNGEE. The junction had 11 bases not matched to a gene; V was cut back by 4 bases and J by 7 bases. The CDR3 length is 16 residues. The CDR3 protein is CASSPRGTGGDRGYTF. Written as DNA, the CDR3 is TGTGCCAGCAGCCCAAGAGGGACAGGGGGCGACCGTGGCTACACCTTC.

The chain has TRBV9 and TRBJ2-5; 14 nucleotides match TRBD2. Germline CDR1 reads SGDLS; CDR2 reads YYNGEE. The length of the CDR3 is 16 residues. V trimming: 0 bases; J trimming: 5 bases; junction bases outside the gene matches: 3. The CDR3 DNA is TGTGCCAGCAGCGTAGGACTAGCGGGGGGGTCGGAGACCCAGTACTTC. Translating it yields CASSVGLAGGSETQYF.

This chain joins TRBV25-1 and TRBJ1-1; the D gene is possibly TRBD1 (6 bases). Germline-derived CDR1 and CDR2 are MGHDK and SYGVNS. This CDR3 has 15 residues. V was shortened by 1 base and J by 8 bases, with 17 bases between the two germline ends. Here the CDR3 reads CASSEWDMGRTEAFF. The CDR3, as DNA: TGTGCCAGCAGTGAATGGGACATGGGCAGGACGGAAGCTTTCTTT.

This clone was counted between two and nine times. The chain couples TRBV7-8 to TRBJ1-1; no firm D call. This CDR3 comprises 13 residues. V lost 5 bases and J lost 1, with 8 bases in between. The germline gives CDR1 SGHVS, CDR2 FQNEAQ. The CDR3 region is CASSHGKNTEAFF. The CDR3 nucleotides read TGTGCCAGCAGCCACGGGAAGAACACTGAAGCTTTCTTT. The full variable domain, its missing parts supplied by reference TRBV7-8 and TRBJ1-1, is GAGVSQSPRYKVAKRGQDVALRCDPISGHVSLFWYQQALGQGPEFLTYFQNEAQLDKSGLPSDRFFAERPEGSVSTLKIQRTQQEDSAVYLCASSHGKNTEAFFGQGTRLTVV.

With regard to this clone: At the DNA level, this CDR3 is encoded by other sequences in the same sample as well. The rearrangement links TRBV7-2 to TRBJ2-3; D gene unclear. The CDR3 is 12 amino acids. From germline, CDR1 is SGHTA and CDR2 FQGNSA. Between the trimmed V and J ends, which lost 5 bases and 2 bases, there was a span of 5 bases. The CDR3 sequence is CASSPFTDTQYF. CDR3 in DNA: TGTGCCAGCAGCCCGTTCACAGATACGCAGTATTTT.

The V call is TRBV10-3, the J call TRBJ1-5, with 7 bases identical to TRBD1. V dropped 10 bases and J dropped 0; count of bases not matched to a gene: 6. Germline lookup yields CDR1 ENHRY and CDR2 SYGVKD. The CDR3 consists of 14 residues. The CDR3 DNA reads TGTGCCACGGACAGGACGGGTAGCAATCAGCCCCAGCATTTT. Translated: CATDRTGSNQPQHF.

The genes are TRBV5-1 and TRBJ2-7; D gene unclear. Germline V lookup: CDR1 SGHRS, CDR2 YFSETQ. This CDR3 has 13 residues. Trimming removed 1 base from V and 0 bases from J, with 5 bases in between. DNA for the CDR3: TGCGCCAGCAGCTTGTCCTCCTCCTACGAGCAGTACTTC. Translated, it gives CASSLSSSYEQYF.

This chain uses TRBV2 with TRBJ1-4, with 10 bases aligning to TRBD1. The CDR3 totals 14 residues. The V gene end was trimmed by 5 bases and the J gene end by 8 bases; junction bases not matched to a gene: 5. Germline V gene data show CDR1 as SNHLY and CDR2 as FYNNEI. This chain's CDR3 is CASSPGTGEEKLFF. The CDR3 region has the DNA TGTGCCAGCAGTCCCGGGACAGGGGAAGAAAAACTGTTTTTT.